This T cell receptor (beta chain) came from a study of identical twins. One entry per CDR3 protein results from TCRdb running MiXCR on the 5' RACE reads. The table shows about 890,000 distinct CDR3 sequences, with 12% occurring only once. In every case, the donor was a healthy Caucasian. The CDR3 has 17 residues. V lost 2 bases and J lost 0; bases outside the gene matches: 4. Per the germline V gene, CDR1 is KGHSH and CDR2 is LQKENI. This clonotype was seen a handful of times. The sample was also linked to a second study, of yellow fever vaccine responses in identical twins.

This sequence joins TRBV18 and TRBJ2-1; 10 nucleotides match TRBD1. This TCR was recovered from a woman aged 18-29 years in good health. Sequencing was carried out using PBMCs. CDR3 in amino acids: CASSPGTGESSYNEQFF. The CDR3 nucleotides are TGTGCCAGCTCACCAGGGACAGGGGAGAGCTCCTACAATGAGCAGTTCTTC. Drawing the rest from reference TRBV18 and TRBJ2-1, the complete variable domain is NAGVMQNPRHLVRRRGQEARLRCSPMKGHSHVYWYRQLPEEGLKFMVYLQKENIIDESGMPKERFSAEFPKEGPSILRIQQVVRGDSAAYFCASSPGTGESSYNEQFFGPGTRLTVL.